The entry below describes one TCR beta chain. This sample was included in a study of cytomegalovirus exposure and HLA in healthy donors. The PCR used 60 Vbeta and 13 Jbeta primers. TCRdb keeps only in-frame clones here, not all; method: immunoSEQ multiplex PCR. The sample lists 150,000 to 200,000 clones; 80% to 90% were seen once. The clonotype was recovered from a man between 18 and 35 years old in good health and CMV-seronegative. Sequencing input: PBMCs.

Written as DNA, the CDR3 is TGTGCCAGCAGTTCAGGGGGTGCTAATGAAAAACTGTTTTTT. Protein product: CASSSGGANEKLFF. The rearrangement uses TRBV6-1 and TRBJ1-4; TRBD1 matches 7 bases. After removal of 5 bases from V and 3 bases from J, the junction contained 3 bases not matched to a gene. CDR1 MNHNS and CDR2 SASEGT come from the germline V gene. CDR3 length: 14 residues.